These 19 T cell receptor beta chains were all obtained from the same sample, sequenced in a study of PD-1 blockade in mismatch repair-deficient tumors. Some clones are missing from TCRdb's copy, which holds only in-frame ones; the method was immunoSEQ multiplex PCR. Of about 100,000 clones listed, 70% to 85% are singletons. The sequencing used peripheral blood, collected roughly 36 weeks after starting pembrolizumab. The receptor set was obtained from an adult with mismatch repair-deficient cancer.

The chain uses TRBV5-1 and TRBJ2-3; TRBD2 might be the D (5 bases). Germline V gene data show CDR1 as SGHRS and CDR2 as YFSETQ. V was clipped by 0 bases and J by 4 bases, with 9 bases between them. There are 14 residues in the CDR3. The CDR3 DNA reads TGCGCCAGCAGCTTGGAGCTAGCCTCAGATACGCAGTATTTT. Amino acids: CASSLELASDTQYF.

The chain joins TRBV5-1 to TRBJ2-2, with 12 bases lining up with TRBD2. From germline, CDR1 is SGHRS and CDR2 YFSETQ. This CDR3 comprises 19 residues. J gave up 3 bases and V 4 bases, and 13 bases lay outside the gene matches. CDR3 amino acids: CASSARTGTSGPYTGELFF. CDR3 DNA sequence: TGCGCCAGCAGCGCTCGGACAGGGACTAGCGGGCCTTACACCGGGGAGCTGTTTTTT.

This clone occurred a few times. The rearrangement joins TRBV29-1 to TRBJ1-2; D ambiguous. The CDR3 sequence is 15 residues long. The V end lost 0 bases, the J end lost 3 bases, and 14 bases lay between the germline ends. Germline values: CDR1 SQVTM, CDR2 ANQGSEA. The CDR3: CSVEDRARGDYGYTF. CDR3 nucleotide sequence: TGCAGCGTTGAAGATCGGGCCCGGGGTGACTATGGCTACACCTTC.

The chain combines TRBV7-2 with TRBJ2-7; D not certain. Germline lookup yields CDR1 SGHTA and CDR2 FQGNSA. V was shortened by 5 bases and J by 1 base, with 9 bases between the two germline ends. The CDR3 covers 13 residues. DNA for the CDR3: TGTGCCAGCAGCAACGACTGGTCCTACGAGCAGTACTTC. This gives the protein CASSNDWSYEQYF.

V gene TRBV6-5 combines with J gene TRBJ2-7, with TRBD1 matching over 10 bases. CDR1 and CDR2 (germline): MNHEY, SVGAGI. The CDR3 has 15 amino acids. V was pared by 2 bases and J by 2 bases, with 3 bases of the junction left unmatched. CDR3 DNA sequence: TGTGCCAGCAGTTACGACGGACAGGGGGCCTACGAGCAGTACTTC. Protein: CASSYDGQGAYEQYF.

The V gene is TRBV7-3, the J gene TRBJ1-1, with D hard to call. Deletions cut 4 bases from V and 11 bases from J, with 17 bases between. The CDR3 has 13 residues. Germline loops: CDR1 SGHTA, CDR2 FQGTGA. CDR3 sequence reads: CASSSDAGRGAFF. The CDR3 DNA reads TGTGCCAGCAGCTCGGACGCTGGAAGAGGGGCTTTCTTT.

V and J are TRBV28 and TRBJ2-6; 9 bases match TRBD1. This CDR3 is built from 19 residues. Trimming at V came to 6 bases and at J to 2 bases, leaving 14 bases not matched to a gene. Germline V gene sequence: CDR1 MDHEN, CDR2 SYDVKM. The CDR3 reads CASSLSSTGGLAGANVLTF. CDR3 nucleotides: TGTGCCAGCAGCCTCTCCTCGACAGGGGGGCTGGCTGGGGCCAACGTCCTGACTTTC.

V usage is TRBV4-1 and J usage is TRBJ2-7; D unresolved. The CDR3 has 13 amino acids. V was trimmed by 0 bases and J by 7 bases, leaving 10 bases between them. Germline V gene data show CDR1 as MGHRA and CDR2 as YSYEKL. The CDR3: CASSQDPSGEQYF. CDR3 in DNA: TGCGCCAGCAGCCAAGACCCCTCGGGTGAGCAGTACTTC.

The sample holds a few counts of this clone. This chain joins TRBV11-2 and TRBJ2-7; perhaps TRBD2 as D (5 bases). Trimming cost V 5 bases and J 2 bases, with 13 bases left between them. Germline-derived CDR1 and CDR2 are SGHAT and FQNNGV. The CDR3 is 14 amino acids. CDR3 nucleotides: TGTGCCAGCAGCCCCGGGATAGGCCCCTACGAGCAGTACTTC. As protein: CASSPGIGPYEQYF.

The V gene is TRBV5-1, the J gene TRBJ2-3, with D uncertain. The CDR3 is 15 amino acids. V was trimmed by 0 bases and J by 2 bases, leaving 10 bases between them. The V gene's germline CDR1 is SGHRS and CDR2 YFSETQ. The CDR3, as DNA: TGCGCCAGCAGCTTGGCCTGGCGGTTCACAGATACGCAGTATTTT. It yields the protein CASSLAWRFTDTQYF.

The J gene is TRBJ2-1, the V gene TRBV20-1, with D tentatively TRBD2 (7 bases). The ends were cut back, 5 bases at V and 11 bases at J, with 10 bases in the middle. CDR1 is DFQATT, CDR2 SNEGSKA, per germline (reference sequence). The CDR3 sequence is 10 residues long. CDR3 protein: CSAGGAQQFF. The CDR3 DNA follows: TGCAGTGCTGGGGGGGCACAGCAGTTCTTC.

The J gene is TRBJ2-5, the V gene TRBV9; 7 bases line up with TRBD1. The germline gives CDR1 SGDLS, CDR2 YYNGEE. The trim removed 3 bases at V and 2 bases at J, leaving 7 bases unmatched. The CDR3 length is 15 residues. CDR3 sequence (DNA): TGTGCCAGCAGCGCCTTGACAGGGAATCAAGAGACCCAGTACTTC. Translating it yields CASSALTGNQETQYF.

The chain recombines TRBV6-5 with TRBJ1-1; possible D gene TRBD1, 6 bases. Looked up from germline, CDR1 is MNHEY and CDR2 is SVGAGI. The CDR3 sequence is 13 residues long. Trimming left V 2 bases short and J 8 bases short, with 12 bases between. The CDR3 DNA reads TGTGCCAGCAGTTACGGCCAGGGGTTAGAAGCTTTCTTT. Its protein is CASSYGQGLEAFF.

The chain employs TRBV30 and TRBJ2-3; 8 nucleotides agree with TRBD2. The CDR3 is 17 residues long. The germline V gene encodes CDR1 GTSNPN and CDR2 SVGIG (reference sequence). J gave up 2 bases and V 5 bases, and 15 bases lay outside the gene matches. The CDR3 loop reads CAWDLNSGIGITDTQYF. The DNA for the CDR3 is TGTGCCTGGGACCTGAATAGCGGGATTGGTATCACAGATACGCAGTATTTT. Full variable domain (outside the CDR3, taken from reference TRBV30 and TRBJ2-3): SQTIHQWPATLVQPVGSPLSLECTVEGTSNPNLYWYRQAAGRGLQLLFYSVGIGQISSEVPQNLSASRPQDRQFILSSKKLLLSDSGFYLCAWDLNSGIGITDTQYFGPGTRLTVL.

This sequence joins TRBV19 and TRBJ2-2, with TRBD1 matching over 7 bases. CDR1 is LNHDA, CDR2 SQIVND, per germline (reference sequence). The V segment lost 3 bases and the J segment 1 base; nucleotides outside the gene matches: 5. The CDR3 is 16 amino acids. CDR3 amino acids: CASSIPTGRNTGELFF. For the CDR3, the DNA is TGTGCCAGTAGTATCCCGACAGGGAGGAACACCGGGGAGCTGTTTTTT.

The gene calls are TRBV10-3 and TRBJ1-2; 7 nucleotides agree with TRBD1. Unmatched junction bases numbered 8, after V lost 3 bases and J lost 7 bases. Germline V gene lookup returns CDR1 ENHRY and CDR2 SYGVKD. The CDR3 has 14 residues. Here the CDR3 DNA reads TGTGCCATCAGTGACCCAACAGGGGTGTTTGGCTACACCTTC. Protein product: CAISDPTGVFGYTF.

V gene TRBV9 combines with J gene TRBJ2-1; D perhaps matches TRBD2 (6 bases). Germline CDR1 is SGDLS and CDR2 is YYNGEE. CDR3 size: 14 residues. V lost 1 base and J lost 7, with 12 bases in between. The CDR3 protein is CASSVQSGLNEQFF. The CDR3 DNA reads TGTGCCAGCAGCGTACAAAGCGGGCTTAATGAGCAGTTCTTC.

The V gene is TRBV7-9, the J gene TRBJ2-3; 9 bases are shared with TRBD1. The CDR3 covers 16 residues. CDR1 is SEHNR, CDR2 FQNEAQ, per germline (reference sequence). The ends lost 2 bases at V and 4 bases at J; junction bases unmatched: 7. The CDR3 coding sequence is TGTGCCAGCAGCTTACCGGACAGGGGAAAGTCAGATACGCAGTATTTT. Translating it yields CASSLPDRGKSDTQYF.

This chain uses TRBV19 with TRBJ1-4, with 8 bases fitting TRBD1. CDR3 size: 15 residues. Germline values: CDR1 LNHDA, CDR2 SQIVND (reference sequence). V lost 5 bases, J lost 6 bases, and 8 bases stayed unmatched. In DNA form, the CDR3 reads TGTGCCAGTAGTCAGTCAGGGGGCTCTTATGAAAAACTGTTTTTT. This gives the protein CASSQSGGSYEKLFF.